A single sample gave rise to the 28 T cell receptor beta chains below, sequenced in a study of read filtering for tumor transcriptome and immune sequencing. Molecular barcoded adaptors covering alpha/delta and beta/gamma chains were used on roughly 400 ng RNA. TCRdb reprocessed the reads via MiXCR and lists one record per CDR3 protein. Among 50,000 to 65,000 distinct CDR3 sequences listed, over 9% were seen once. The material sequenced was a population of CD138-negative cells sorted from bone marrow. The receptors derive from a donor at least 40 years old with multiple myeloma.

The sample holds a few counts of this clonotype. This chain links TRBV6-5 with TRBJ2-7; D is unclear. Germline V gene data show CDR1 as MNHEY and CDR2 as SVGAGI. The CDR3 has 15 amino acids. V lost 0 bases and J 0 bases, leaving 9 bases between the germline ends. The CDR3 DNA follows: TGTGCCAGCAGTTACTCGTGGCGTTTCTCCTACGAGCAGTACTTC. This encodes CASSYSWRFSYEQYF.

This clonotype was observed at least ten times. The chain combines TRBV4-1 with TRBJ1-1; D is ambiguous. The length of the CDR3 is 15 residues. Germline V gene lookup returns CDR1 MGHRA and CDR2 YSYEKL. V lost 1 base, J lost 0 bases, and 9 bases lay in between. CDR3 loop: CASSQAKGLNTEAFF. CDR3 in DNA: TGCGCCAGCAGCCAAGCGAAGGGTCTGAACACTGAAGCTTTCTTT.

This clonotype has ten or more counts. The genes are TRBV18 and TRBJ1-1; D not certain. Germline values: CDR1 KGHSH, CDR2 LQKENI. This CDR3 contains 15 residues. Trimming took off 0 bases at V and 1 base at J, with 9 bases between the two ends. The CDR3 protein is CASSPPALGNTEAFF. CDR3 DNA sequence: TGTGCCAGCTCACCACCGGCCTTGGGGAACACTGAAGCTTTCTTT.

This clonotype was detected ten times or more. The gene calls are TRBV14 and TRBJ1-2; 8 bases align to TRBD1. The CDR3 has 15 amino acids. Germline trimming cut 5 bases from V and 6 bases from J; bases unmatched to any gene: 11. Germline CDR1 reads SGHDN; CDR2 reads FVKESK. For the CDR3, the DNA is TGTGCCAGCAGCTCTCACAGGGGGACTGGGGATGGCTACACCTTC. Protein product: CASSSHRGTGDGYTF.

In its sample, this clonotype was seen a few times. CDR3 bases: TGTGCCAGCAGCTTGGCGGGGACAGGGGTAGTTCAGCCCCAGCATTTT. Its translation: CASSLAGTGVVQPQHF. The V gene is TRBV5-6, the J gene TRBJ1-5; 10 nucleotides line up with TRBD1. CDR1 is SGHDT and CDR2 is YYEEEE in the germline V gene. There are 16 residues in the CDR3. The J segment lost 6 bases and the V segment lost 0 bases, leaving 6 bases of the junction unmatched.

V and J are TRBV6-5 and TRBJ2-7, with D perhaps TRBD2 (5 bases). Germline CDR1 MNHEY, CDR2 SVGAGI. Trimming took off 7 bases at V and 5 bases at J, with 18 bases between the two ends. This CDR3 comprises 14 residues. CDR3 protein: CASTNIGERNEQYF. As DNA, the CDR3 is TGTGCCAGCACTAACATCGGGGAGCGCAACGAGCAGTACTTC.

In its sample, this clonotype was seen many times. The rearrangement joins TRBV7-9 to TRBJ1-4; D not resolved. CDR3 length: 13 amino acids. Germline lookup yields CDR1 SEHNR and CDR2 FQNEAQ (reference sequence). V shed 5 bases and J shed 11 bases, with 15 bases lying between them. DNA of the CDR3: TGTGCCAGCAGCCCGTTGGAAGAGAGGAAACTGTTTTTT. Protein sequence: CASSPLEERKLFF.

The V call is TRBV12-3 or TRBV12-4, the J call TRBJ1-6; D ambiguous. V was pared by 6 bases and J by 5 bases, with 17 bases between. There are 16 residues in the CDR3. Here the CDR3 reads CASSLGPYEDNSPLHF. Written as DNA, the CDR3 is TGTGCCAGCAGCCTGGGCCCGTACGAGGATAATTCACCCCTCCACTTT.

In its sample, this clonotype was seen many times. This chain connects TRBV20-1 to TRBJ2-3, with TRBD2 matching over 7 bases. CDR3 length: 15 amino acids. Germline loops: CDR1 DFQATT, CDR2 SNEGSKA (reference sequence). Losses at the gene ends were 3 bases for V and 0 bases for J; bases not matched to a gene: 6. The CDR3 loop is CSASQTSRSTDTQYF. For the CDR3, the DNA is TGCAGTGCTAGCCAGACTAGCCGAAGCACAGATACGCAGTATTTT.

This clonotype occurred many times. The chain carries TRBV29-1 and TRBJ2-2; no firm D call. CDR1 is SQVTM and CDR2 is ANQGSEA in the germline V gene. The CDR3 has 12 amino acids. Trimming removed 4 bases at V and 1 base at J, with 4 bases between. DNA for the CDR3: TGCAGCGTTGCCAGGAACACCGGGGAGCTGTTTTTT. Protein sequence: CSVARNTGELFF.

This chain uses TRBV7-8 with TRBJ2-7; no clear D. CDR3 length: 15 residues. With 4 bases removed from V and 1 base from J, the gap between germline ends came to 14 bases. CDR1 and CDR2 from the germline V gene are SGHVS and FQNEAQ. Written as DNA, the CDR3 is TGTGCCAGCAGCTCGGGCCTGCAATATTCCTACGAGCAGTACTTC. This codes for CASSSGLQYSYEQYF.

The J gene is TRBJ2-7, the V gene TRBV7-9; TRBD2 agrees at 7 bases. V lost 5 bases to trimming and J lost 4 bases; unmatched junction nucleotides: 11. This CDR3 region has 15 residues. Germline V gives CDR1 SEHNR, CDR2 FQNEAQ (reference sequence). The DNA for the CDR3 is TGTGCCAGCAGCCCTCGACAGCGGGAAGGATACGAGCAGTACTTC. As protein: CASSPRQREGYEQYF.

This clonotype has just a few counts. This chain joins TRBV19 and TRBJ2-3; 10 nucleotides agree with TRBD2. This CDR3 region has 16 residues. With V trimmed by 0 bases and J by 5 bases, 5 bases remained unmatched. Looked up from germline, CDR1 is LNHDA and CDR2 is SQIVND (reference sequence). CDR3 coding DNA: TGTGCCAGTAGTATAGAGACTAGCGGGCGAAAAGATACGCAGTATTTT. Protein product: CASSIETSGRKDTQYF.

This clonotype was seen ten or more times. This chain links TRBV7-9 with TRBJ1-4, with 9 bases identical to TRBD1. Germline assignment: CDR1 SEHNR and CDR2 FQNEAQ (reference sequence). This CDR3 has 15 amino acids. The J segment lost 7 bases and the V segment lost 5 bases, leaving 8 bases of the junction unmatched. DNA for the CDR3: TGTGCCAGCAGCCCACCGGGACAGGGACTTGAAAAACTGTTTTTT. Its translation is CASSPPGQGLEKLFF.

This clonotype was recorded at least ten times. The J gene is TRBJ2-7, the V gene TRBV4-2; 8 bases align to TRBD2. This CDR3 comprises 15 residues. The V and J ends lost 1 base and 4 bases, in that order; junction bases with no gene match: 6. Germline V gene lookup returns CDR1 LGHNA and CDR2 YNFKEQ. The CDR3 reads CASSQGGSGDYEQYF. The CDR3 nucleotides read TGTGCCAGCAGCCAAGGAGGTAGCGGGGATTACGAGCAGTACTTC.

A few counts support this clonotype. One base away lies a much larger clone, so this may be a sequencing read error. The chain couples TRBV18 to TRBJ1-5; D gene uncertain. CDR1 is KGHSH and CDR2 is LQKENI in the germline V gene. CDR3 length: 15 residues. The CDR3: CASSPEGWSSQPQHF. CDR3 bases: TGTGCCAGCTCACCTGAGGGATGGAGCAGTCAGCCCCAGCATTTT.

This clonotype was seen at least ten times. This sequence joins TRBV7-3 and TRBJ2-1; the match to TRBD2 covers 7 bases. J gave up 4 bases and V 5 bases, and 8 bases lay outside the gene matches. This CDR3 comprises 15 residues. From germline, CDR1 is SGHTA and CDR2 FQGTGA. The CDR3 is CASSAPWEGYNEQFF. DNA for the CDR3: TGTGCCAGCAGCGCCCCCTGGGAGGGGTACAATGAGCAGTTCTTC.

In regard to this clonotype: At one boundary the junction diverges from the germline segment, which might be a read error. The chain is built from TRBV19 and TRBJ2-7; the match to TRBD1 covers 7 bases. The CDR3 consists of 14 residues. Germline V gene data show CDR1 as LNHDA and CDR2 as SQIVND (reference sequence). CDR3 sequence (DNA): TGCGCCAGTAGTACGACAGGGACCGGTCGCGGGCAGTACTTC. Its protein is CASSTTGTGRGQYF.

Remarks on this clonotype: A single base separates this from a much larger clone, so it may be a read error. The gene calls are TRBV10-2 and TRBJ2-3, with 9 bases that match TRBD1. Unmatched junction bases numbered 0, after V lost 6 bases and J lost 2 bases. CDR3 length: 13 residues. The V gene's germline CDR1 is WSHSY and CDR2 SAAADI. CDR3 residues: CASRQGATDTQYF. CDR3 bases: TGCGCCAGCAGACAGGGGGCCACAGATACGCAGTATTTT.

This clonotype was recorded at least ten times. The V gene is TRBV7-2, the J gene TRBJ2-5; 7 bases are shared with TRBD1. V lost 7 bases, J lost 4 bases, and 9 bases stayed unmatched. CDR1 and CDR2 from the germline V gene are SGHTA and FQGNSA. The CDR3 spans 14 residues. The CDR3 is CASNNRGERETQYF. The CDR3 DNA follows: TGTGCCAGCAACAACAGGGGCGAGAGAGAGACCCAGTACTTC.

This clonotype was recorded at least ten times. The gene calls are TRBV29-1 and TRBJ2-5; no reliable D call. V dropped 3 bases and J dropped 1 base, with 9 bases sitting between them. The germline CDR1 and CDR2 sequences are SQVTM and ANQGSEA. This CDR3 is built from 13 residues. This CDR3 reads CSVDGQLQETQYF. CDR3 nucleotide sequence: TGCAGCGTTGATGGCCAGCTCCAAGAGACCCAGTACTTC.

The chain joins TRBV30 to TRBJ2-5, with D unresolved. V was trimmed by 4 bases and J by 5 bases, leaving 8 bases between them. The CDR3 is 11 residues long. Germline V gives CDR1 GTSNPN, CDR2 SVGIG (reference sequence). As DNA, the CDR3 is TGTGCCTGGAAGTTAATGGAGACCCAGTACTTC. Translating gives CAWKLMETQYF.

A few counts support this clonotype. V usage is TRBV7-9 and J usage is TRBJ2-7; the D call may be TRBD1 or TRBD2 (5 bases each). Per germline, CDR1 SEHNR and CDR2 FQNEAQ (reference sequence). There are 14 residues in the CDR3. The V and J ends lost 5 bases and 3 bases respectively, with 14 bases between them. The CDR3, as DNA: TGTGCCAGCAGCCCATCGGGACCGAGCTACGAGCAGTACTTC. The encoded protein is CASSPSGPSYEQYF.

In regard to this clonotype: A read error is the likely source, as a far larger clone sits one nucleotide away. The V and J genes are TRBV7-3 and TRBJ1-1, with TRBD1 as a possible D gene (5 bases). The germline CDR1 and CDR2 sequences are SGHTA and FQGTGA. This CDR3 region has 13 residues. V lost 5 bases, J lost 7 bases, and 14 bases lay in between. The CDR3 is CASSIRPGIEAFF. The DNA for the CDR3 is TGTGCCAGCAGCATAAGGCCAGGGATTGAAGCTTTCTTT.

This clonotype was found many times. This rearrangement joins TRBV20-1 to TRBJ2-3, with D perhaps given as TRBD1 or TRBD2 (5 bases each). Trimming stripped 3 bases from V and 0 bases from J, with 19 bases between. CDR3 length equals 17 residues. Germline assignment: CDR1 DFQATT and CDR2 SNEGSKA (reference sequence). CDR3 protein: CSASSDPGTHSTDTQYF. The CDR3, as DNA: TGCAGTGCTAGTAGTGACCCGGGGACCCATAGCACAGATACGCAGTATTTT.

The sample holds a few counts of this clonotype. A much larger clone lies a single base off, so this may be a read error. It is likely a read error, because the conserved phenylalanine at the end of the CDR3 is missing. The chain combines TRBV5-6 with TRBJ2-5; TRBD2 matches 9 bases. Unmatched junction bases numbered 6, after V lost 4 bases and J lost 5 bases. The CDR3 extends over 14 amino acids. Germline V lookup: CDR1 SGHDT, CDR2 YYEEEE. Here the CDR3 reads CASSPSGAGETQYL. In nucleotides, the CDR3 is TGTGCCAGCAGCCCTAGCGGGGCGGGGGAGACCCAGTACCTC.

This clonotype occurred many times. The V and J genes are TRBV6-2 or TRBV6-3 and TRBJ2-3; TRBD2 matches 12 bases. The CDR3 extends over 13 amino acids. V was clipped by 11 bases and J by 7 bases; unmatched bases: 7. CDR1 and CDR2 from the germline V gene are MNHEY and SVGEGT. The CDR3 loop reads CALRTSGENTQYF. In nucleotides, the CDR3 is TGTGCCTTACGGACTAGCGGGGAGAATACGCAGTATTTT.

The gene calls are TRBV5-5 and TRBJ1-5; no definite D call. The CDR3 sequence is 15 residues long. Germline V gene sequence: CDR1 SGHKS, CDR2 YYEKEE (reference sequence). The V gene lost 0 bases and the J gene lost 2 bases, with 9 bases spanning the gap. This CDR3 is CASSLGFQGNQPQHF. Here the CDR3 DNA reads TGTGCCAGCAGCTTGGGGTTTCAAGGCAATCAGCCCCAGCATTTT.